Listed below are T cell receptor beta chains from one sample, sequenced in a study of blood T cells in healthy people across ages. A single record per CDR3 protein comes from TCRdb applying MiXCR to the 5' RACE reads. The data show some 780,000 distinct CDR3 sequences, with approximately 53% seen just once and more than 25% held by the top ten. Sequenced material: blood. Receptors were obtained from a man aged 40-49 years in good health. The CDR3 runs from the conserved cysteine through the conserved F or W. The order of the fields is J gene, D gene, V gene, clone size, CDR3 DNA, CDR3 protein. D genes are given only for firm matches. Size is stated for part of the rows, as once, few or many counts, or as a class when the clone is expanded.

TRBJ2-7 - TRBV7-2 - TGTGCCAGCAGCTTTTTTCCAAACTACGAGCAGTACTTC CASSFFPNYEQYF
TRBJ2-3 - TRBV2 - TGTGCCAGCAGTGTGCTCGGGGGTTCAACAGATACGCAGTATTTT CASSVLGGSTDTQYF
TRBJ2-5 - TRBV12-3/TRBV12-4 - TGTGCCAGCAGTTTCGGCAGGGTAGGGGAGACCCAGTACTTC CASSFGRVGETQYF
TRBJ2-5 - TRBV3-1 - TGTGCCAGCAGCCAAGATCCGACTAGGCGAGAGACCCAGTACTTC CASSQDPTRRETQYF
TRBJ2-5 TRBD1 TRBV11-2 many TGTGCCAGCGGAAGGGGGCCGCAAGAGACCCAGTACTTC CASGRGPQETQYF
TRBJ2-7 TRBD2 TRBV5-1 few TGCGCCAGCAGCTCTACTAGCGGGAGCACCTACGAGCAGTACTTC CASSSTSGSTYEQYF
TRBJ1-5 - TRBV24-1 - TGTGCCACCAGTGACTCAAGTCAGCCCCAGCATTTT CATSDSSQPQHF
TRBJ2-1 - TRBV27 - TGTGCCAGCAGGCGCTCGGGGGGCCTCAATGAGCAGTTCTTC CASRRSGGLNEQFF
TRBJ2-5 - TRBV11-2 - TGTGCCAGCAGCTTTAGTTTCTGGGAGCAAGAGACCCAGTACTTC CASSFSFWEQETQYF
TRBJ1-6 - TRBV7-2 - TGTGCCAGCAGCACCCGGCGAGGGGAGAGGGTTAGGTCCTATAATTCACCCCTCCACTTT CASSTRRGERVRSYNSPLHF
TRBJ2-1 TRBD2 TRBV5-1 - TGCGCCAGCAGCTTGCTGACCGGGACTACCAATGCGCAGTTCTTC CASSLLTGTTNAQFF
TRBJ1-2 - TRBV28 - TGTGCCAGCAGCACAGGTGAAGCTAACTATGGCTACACCTTC CASSTGEANYGYTF
TRBJ2-1 - TRBV5-1 - TGCGCCAGCGGGAACAGTTTTAATGAGCAGTTCTTC CASGNSFNEQFF
TRBJ1-1 TRBD1 TRBV2 - TGTGCCAGCAGTGAGCTGGGTGGGACAGGGGGGAACACTGAAGCTTTCTTT CASSELGGTGGNTEAFF
TRBJ2-1 TRBD1 TRBV29-1 few TGCAGCGCTTGGACAGGCTACAATGAGCAGTTCTTC CSAWTGYNEQFF
TRBJ2-6 - TRBV6-1 - TGTGCCAGCAGCAAAGGGTCTTCGGAGCGGGCCCGCTCTGGGGCCAACGTCCTGACTTTC CASSKGSSERARSGANVLTF
TRBJ2-3 - TRBV5-1 - TGCGCCAGCAGCTTGGAGTCAGGGACAGATACGCAGTATTTT CASSLESGTDTQYF
TRBJ1-2 - TRBV6-4 - TGTGCCAGCAGTCCAAATATGGACAGCCTTTATGGCTACACCTTC CASSPNMDSLYGYTF
TRBJ2-5 - TRBV5-1 - TGCGCCAGCAGCTTGGAGTTCGGGGGACAGCAGACCCAGTACTTC CASSLEFGGQQTQYF
TRBJ2-3 TRBD2 TRBV28 - TGTGCCAGCAGTTCTCCTAGCGGTAGCACAGATACGCAGTATTTT CASSSPSGSTDTQYF
TRBJ2-5 TRBD2 TRBV28 - TGTGCCAGCAGTTCACGAGCGGGGAGTCTATCCCAGTACTTC CASSSRAGSLSQYF
TRBJ2-3 TRBD1 TRBV12-3/TRBV12-4 many TGTGCCAGCAGTGAACCCAGCGGACAGGGGGCAGATACGCAGTATTTT CASSEPSGQGADTQYF
TRBJ2-7 TRBD1 TRBV6-2/TRBV6-3 few TGTGCCAGCAGGAAACGCGGACAGGCCACCGGCGAGCAGTACTTC CASRKRGQATGEQYF
TRBJ1-4 - TRBV12-3/TRBV12-4 - TGTGCCAGCAGTGAGACGACGGAGGGCGGTAAACTGTTTTTT CASSETTEGGKLFF
TRBJ2-2 - TRBV7-9 - TGTGCCAGCAGATCCGGGACTAACACCGGGGAGCTGTTTTTT CASRSGTNTGELFF
TRBJ2-1 TRBD1 TRBV29-1 - TGCAGCGCCACTAGGACAGGGGGGGATGAGCAGTTCTTC CSATRTGGDEQFF
TRBJ2-7 TRBD2 TRBV5-1 - TGCGCCAGCAGCCGACGACTAGCGGGAACCTCCCACGAGCAGTACTTC CASSRRLAGTSHEQYF
TRBJ2-1 - TRBV2 - TGTGCCAGCATTATAAGCAGTTTTAACAATGAGCAGTTCTTC CASIISSFNNEQFF
TRBJ1-3 - TRBV15 - TGTGCCACCAGCAGAGACGACAGTTCGTTCTCTGGAAACACCATATATTTT CATSRDDSSFSGNTIYF
TRBJ1-2 TRBD1 TRBV6-5 - TGTGCCAGCAGCACCGGGACAGGGGGTATCTATGGCTACACCTTC CASSTGTGGIYGYTF
TRBJ2-1 TRBD2 TRBV20-1 once TGCAGTGGACAGAGTGGGACTAGGTTCAATGAGCAGTTCTTC CSGQSGTRFNEQFF
TRBJ2-7 - TRBV4-3 - TGCGCCAGCAGCTTTGAGAACCGACTCGGCGAAGATTTGTACGAGCAGTACTTC CASSFENRLGEDLYEQYF
TRBJ2-7 - TRBV6-1 - TGTGCCAGCAGTCCCGACGGGACCTACGAGCAGTACTTC CASSPDGTYEQYF
TRBJ2-2 TRBD1 TRBV10-3 - TGTGCCATCAGTCCGTGGACAGGGTCCACCGGGGAGCTGTTTTTT CAISPWTGSTGELFF
TRBJ1-2 TRBD1 TRBV5-1 - TGCGCCAGCAGCTCAAATACGGGACAGGGTTATGGCTACACCTTC CASSSNTGQGYGYTF
TRBJ2-7 TRBD2 TRBV10-3 - TGTGCCATCAGTGAGTCGGTCCTAGCGGGGACCTACGAGCAGTACTTC CAISESVLAGTYEQYF
TRBJ2-1 TRBD1 TRBV7-9 few TGTGCCAGCAGTCCCGGGACAGGGGTGGGAAATGAGCAGTTCTTC CASSPGTGVGNEQFF
TRBJ2-1 - TRBV7-2 - TGTGCCTGCAGCTTACGGGTTTTGAATGAGCAGTTCTTC CACSLRVLNEQFF
TRBJ2-1 TRBD2 TRBV7-3 once TGTGCCAGCAGCCCCGTGAGGGCTAGCGGAAATGAGCAGTTCTTC CASSPVRASGNEQFF
TRBJ1-2 - TRBV3-1 - TGTGCCAGCAGCCAAGGCGGGGTCATCCATGGCTACACCTTC CASSQGGVIHGYTF
TRBJ1-4 TRBD1 TRBV6-5 - TGTGCCAGCAGTTACTCAGGAGGGACAGGGGGAGAGAAACTGTTTTTT CASSYSGGTGGEKLFF
TRBJ2-5 TRBD2 TRBV12-5 - TGTGCTAGTGGTTTGGTACTTCGCCGGGAGGGAGAGACCCAGTACTTC CASGLVLRREGETQYF
TRBJ2-7 TRBD2 TRBV11-3 - TGTGCCAGCAGCTCGCAGGGACTAGCGGGAGGCACTGTACGCGAGCAGTACTTC CASSSQGLAGGTVREQYF
TRBJ2-7 - TRBV4-2 once TGTGCCAGCAGCCAAGATCTTCGGCAGGGTGGGTCGATTGTCGGGACCTACGAGCAGTACTTC CASSQDLRQGGSIVGTYEQYF
TRBJ1-2 TRBD1 TRBV12-3/TRBV12-4 few TGTGCCAGCAGCAGACAGGGGGGGAACTATGGCTACACCTTC CASSRQGGNYGYTF
TRBJ2-7 - TRBV5-6 - TGTGCCAGCAGCTTTTTTAGGGCAGGGCCTTGCGAGCAGTACTTC CASSFFRAGPCEQYF
TRBJ2-7 TRBD2 TRBV27 - TGTGCCAGCAGGAATCCGGGACTAGCGGGATTAAGGGAGCAGTACTTC CASRNPGLAGLREQYF
TRBJ2-1 - TRBV7-8 few TGTGCCAGCAGCTTAGAACCAGCAGGGGTTCAGGAGCAGTTCTTC CASSLEPAGVQEQFF
TRBJ2-5 TRBD2 TRBV20-1 - TGCAGTGCTAGGGCGGGGGGCCTCCAGTACTTC CSARAGGLQYF
TRBJ2-3 - TRBV27 - TGTGCCAGCAGGTTTAGTGGGGGCAGGGATACGCAGTATTTT CASRFSGGRDTQYF
TRBJ2-7 TRBD2 TRBV20-1 once TGCAGTGCTAGACTAGCGGGAGGGCCGGATTGGGAGCAGTACTTC CSARLAGGPDWEQYF
TRBJ2-3 TRBD2 TRBV6-5 few TGTGCCAGCAGCCTTCTAGCGGTCAACACAGATACGCAGTATTTT CASSLLAVNTDTQYF